Listed below are T cell receptor beta chains from one sample, sequenced in a study of sequential checkpoint blockade in melanoma. Sequencing was performed with immunoSEQ multiplex PCR; in TCRdb, only in-frame clones are kept and a portion is missing. The sample records roughly 5,000 clones, roughly 80% being singletons. Here the sequenced sample was CD8+ T cells sorted from blood (inferred from file names), taken from a patient given nivolumab and ipilimumab in sequence. All receptors come from a human patient with melanoma. Some clones in this sample may be carry-over from other donors' samples. CDR3s include the opening cysteine and the closing phenylalanine or tryptophan. The order of the fields is J gene, clone size, V gene, D gene, CDR3 DNA, CDR3 protein. The D gene is left open where the match is weak. Clone size is given for some rows only: seen once, a few or many times, or a class if the clone is expanded.

TRBJ2-1	.	TRBV5-1	TRBD1	TGCGCCAGCAGCTTGACAGGGGGCGCAGGGATAGACAACAATGAGCAGTTCTTC	CASSLTGGAGIDNNEQFF
TRBJ1-6	.	TRBV28	.	TGTGCCAGCAGTTTATTCAGCTCCTATAATTCACCCCTCCACTTT	CASSLFSSYNSPLHF
TRBJ1-2	once	TRBV27	.	TGTGCCAGCAAGCCAGGGGTTTCCTATGGCTACACCTTC	CASKPGVSYGYTF
TRBJ2-1	.	TRBV27	TRBD2	TGTGCCAGCAGTTACGTAGCGGGGGATACCATGGGGAATGAGCAGTTCTTC	CASSYVAGDTMGNEQFF
TRBJ2-1	.	TRBV4-3	TRBD1	TGCGCCAGCAGCCAAGATGCGCAGGGGGCGTGCCATGAGCAGTTCTTC	CASSQDAQGACHEQFF
TRBJ1-6	.	TRBV28	.	TGTGCCAGCAGTTCATGGAGCGGGACCGGAAATTCACCCCTCCACTTT	CASSSWSGTGNSPLHF
TRBJ2-7	.	TRBV6-5	.	TGTGCCAGCAGTTCCGGGACAACCGAGCAGTACTTC	CASSSGTTEQYF
TRBJ2-2	.	TRBV7-9	.	TGTGCCAGCAGCTTAGACCCAGCTGGGGGGTTAGACACCGGGGAGCTGTTTTTT	CASSLDPAGGLDTGELFF
TRBJ1-2	.	TRBV25-1	.	TGTGCCAGCAGTGACACAGGGACTAACTATGGCTACACCTTC	CASSDTGTNYGYTF
TRBJ1-4	.	TRBV6-1	.	TGTGCCAGCAGAGGTGACAGGACTTTCGCCCCGGCCTTTTTT	CASRGDRTFAPAFF
TRBJ2-7	.	TRBV4-3	.	TGCGCCAGCAGCCACAACACAGGGCCACTCTACGAGCAGTACTTC	CASSHNTGPLYEQYF
TRBJ2-3	.	TRBV29-1	TRBD2	TGCAGCGTGGCGCGGGGGGGGCTTGCTCCAGATACGCAGTATTTT	CSVARGGLAPDTQYF
TRBJ2-7	.	TRBV7-9	.	TGTGCCAGCAGCTTAGCGAGTAGCTACGAGCAGTACTTC	CASSLASSYEQYF
TRBJ2-7	.	TRBV5-1	TRBD1	TGCGCCAGCAGCTTGGGACGACAGGGAACCTACGAGCAGTACTTC	CASSLGRQGTYEQYF
TRBJ2-7	.	TRBV27	TRBD2	TGTGCCAGCAGTTTATCGGTACTAGCGGCCTACGAGCAGTACTTC	CASSLSVLAAYEQYF
TRBJ1-5	.	TRBV5-1	TRBD1	TGCGCCAGCAGCCTAACCCGGGACAGGGAAGGGTCTCAGCCCCAGCATTTT	CASSLTRDREGSQPQHF
TRBJ2-7	few	TRBV7-9	.	TGTGCCAGCAGCTTAGACGGTCTGGATAGGGGATCCTACGAGCAGTACTTC	CASSLDGLDRGSYEQYF
TRBJ2-7	.	TRBV5-4	TRBD2	TGTGCCAGCAGCTTTAGCGGGGCCGTATGGAACGAGCAGTACTTC	CASSFSGAVWNEQYF
TRBJ2-7	once	TRBV9	TRBD2	TGTGCCAGCAGCCCCCGACTAGCGGGGGTCCACGAGCAGTACTTC	CASSPRLAGVHEQYF
TRBJ1-1	hyperexpanded	TRBV28	.	TGTGCCAGCAGTTTGGAGGCCCTCGCGGACACTGAAGCTTTCTTT	CASSLEALADTEAFF
TRBJ2-7	.	TRBV9	TRBD1	TGTGCCAGCGGGGGACAGGGGCGGGAGCAGTACTTC	CASGGQGREQYF
TRBJ2-5	.	TRBV7-8	.	TGTGCCAGCAGCTTAACACTACCTGGGTCCCAGTACTTC	CASSLTLPGSQYF
TRBJ2-1	.	TRBV9	.	TGTGCCAGCAGCGCAGGAGGGACTGTCAATGAGCAGTTCTTC	CASSAGGTVNEQFF
TRBJ2-7	few	TRBV7-2	TRBD1	TGTGCCAGCAGCTTTCCTCGACAGGGGGCCCGTCGTGAGCAGTACTTC	CASSFPRQGARREQYF
TRBJ2-7	few	TRBV7-9	TRBD2	TGTGCCAGCAGGAAGCGGGGGGGCTCCTACGAGCAGTACTTC	CASRKRGGSYEQYF
TRBJ1-2	.	TRBV7-6	.	TGTGCCAGCAGCTCCCCAGAAAACAATGGCTACACCTTC	CASSSPENNGYTF
TRBJ2-3	.	TRBV9	.	TGTGCCAGCAGCGTAGGGCAGGGAAGGGATACGCAGTATTTT	CASSVGQGRDTQYF
TRBJ1-1	once	TRBV6-6	.	TGTGCCAGCAGTTACGGCCCTGAAGCTTTCTTT	CASSYGPEAFF
TRBJ1-2	few	TRBV19	.	TGTGCCAGTCTGGACTTGCTAGGCTATGGCTACACCTTC	CASLDLLGYGYTF
TRBJ1-2	.	TRBV5-4	TRBD1	TGTGCCAGCAGGGCACAGGGGGAGATCTATGGCTACACCTTC	CASRAQGEIYGYTF
TRBJ1-2	.	TRBV28	.	TGTGCCAGCAGTTTCCTGGCCAACAGGGATGGCTACACCTTC	CASSFLANRDGYTF
TRBJ2-1	few	TRBV9	.	TGTGCCAGCAGCGTAGCGGGGGGACACTACAATGAGCAGTTCTTC	CASSVAGGHYNEQFF
TRBJ2-7	.	TRBV5-8	.	TGTGCCAGCTTCGAGGGCGGCGAGCAGTACTTC	CASFEGGEQYF
TRBJ2-3	.	TRBV4-2	.	TGTGCCAGCAGCCAAGAGGGGGGGGCAGGAGATACGCAGTATTTT	CASSQEGGAGDTQYF
TRBJ2-1	.	TRBV30	TRBD2	TGTGCCTGGAGTCTAGCGGGGGGGCGGAAATTCTTC	CAWSLAGGRKFF
TRBJ1-3	.	TRBV6-5	.	TGTGCCAGCAGTAAACAGGAAAGCTCTGGAAACACCATATATTTT	CASSKQESSGNTIYF
TRBJ1-3	.	TRBV10-3	.	TGTGCCATCAGTGACGAGAGTTTCAGAAACACCATATATTTT	CAISDESFRNTIYF
TRBJ2-5	.	TRBV7-3	TRBD2	TGTGCCAGCAGCTTAGCGGGGGGTAAACAAGAGACCCAGTACTTC	CASSLAGGKQETQYF
TRBJ2-1	once	TRBV27	TRBD1	TGTGCCAGCAGTTTATATTGGACAGGGTTGGAAAGCGATGAGCAGTTCTTC	CASSLYWTGLESDEQFF
TRBJ1-2	.	TRBV4-1	TRBD1	TGCGCCAGCAGCCAAGTCGCGGACAGGGGGCCGGGCTACACCTTC	CASSQVADRGPGYTF
TRBJ2-7	once	TRBV4-2	TRBD1	TGTGCCAGCAGCCAAGTGGGGACAGGTGTCTACGAGCAGTACTTC	CASSQVGTGVYEQYF
TRBJ2-1	few	TRBV7-2	.	TGTGCCAGCAGCTCGGGACCTGGGCGGGGGCAGTTCTTC	CASSSGPGRGQFF
TRBJ2-5	.	TRBV7-9	.	TGTGCCAGCAGCTTAGCCGGGACAAAAGAGACCCAGTACTTC	CASSLAGTKETQYF
TRBJ2-5	.	TRBV9	.	TGTGCCAGCAGCGTTAACGGGGGGCAGACCCAGTACTTC	CASSVNGGQTQYF
TRBJ2-5	.	TRBV12-5	.	TGTGCTAGTGGTTCGATGCGGGACAGTCCGTCAGAGACCCAGTACTTC	CASGSMRDSPSETQYF
TRBJ2-7	.	TRBV5-1	.	TGCGCCAGCAGCCCGGACTCCTCCTACTACGAGCAGTACTTC	CASSPDSSYYEQYF
TRBJ1-2	medium-sized	TRBV15	.	TGTGCCACCAGCAGAGACGGGGTATTTGGCTATGGCTACACCTTC	CATSRDGVFGYGYTF
TRBJ1-2	.	TRBV7-9	.	TGTGCCAGCAGCTTATCCACTTATGGCTACACCTTC	CASSLSTYGYTF
TRBJ2-3	.	TRBV6-4	.	TGTGCCAGCAGTGACGGGAACGCGGGGCCCACAGATACGCAGTATTTT	CASSDGNAGPTDTQYF
TRBJ2-7	.	TRBV7-2	.	TGTGCCAGCAGCTTCGCCTACGAGCAGTACTTC	CASSFAYEQYF
TRBJ2-7	.	TRBV27	TRBD2	TGTGCCAGCAGTTTTCAGCCAGCGGGGGCCGTCTACGAGCAGTACTTC	CASSFQPAGAVYEQYF
TRBJ2-1	.	TRBV7-9	TRBD2	TGTGCCAGCACGAACCGGGGAGCGGGGGGGCCCGTCGCTATTAATGAGCAGTTCTTC	CASTNRGAGGPVAINEQFF
TRBJ2-3	.	TRBV13	.	TGTGCCAGCACCTACGGGGGAGTCCTCGATACGCAGTATTTT	CASTYGGVLDTQYF
TRBJ1-1	few	TRBV7-9	.	TGTGCCAGCAGCCCCTCGTGGGGGGACGCTGAAGCTTTCTTT	CASSPSWGDAEAFF
TRBJ2-7	.	TRBV30	.	TGTGCCTGGAGTGTAGGAGCGGGCAGCCACGAGCAGTACTTC	CAWSVGAGSHEQYF
TRBJ1-2	few	TRBV7-3	TRBD1	TGTGCCAGCAGCCTCGGGACAGGGGGTAACTATGGCTACACCTTC	CASSLGTGGNYGYTF
TRBJ2-7	.	TRBV6-5	TRBD2	TGTGCCAGCAGTCCTAGCGGGGGGGGAACGGAGCAGTACTTC	CASSPSGGGTEQYF
TRBJ2-7	.	TRBV29-1	TRBD2	TGCAGCGCGGGGGGGCGAAACTACGAGCAGTACTTC	CSAGGRNYEQYF
TRBJ2-5	few	TRBV7-2	TRBD1	TGTGCCAGCAGCTTAGGGTCCCACAGGGGGCGGCGAGAGACCCAGTACTTC	CASSLGSHRGRRETQYF
TRBJ1-6	.	TRBV5-1	.	TGCGCCAGCAGCTTGGCGGGAGTGGCAGGTTCACCCCTCCACTTT	CASSLAGVAGSPLHF